Each of the 29 T cell receptor beta chains below was sequenced from the same sample in a study of cytomegalovirus exposure and HLA in healthy donors. Both 60 Vbeta primers and 13 Jbeta primers went into the PCR. Profiled with immunoSEQ multiplex PCR; TCRdb holds only in-frame clones, not every one. The specimen's table records roughly 65,000 clones. Sample: PBMCs. The source of these receptors is a boy aged 10-17 years in good health and CMV-seronegative.

Turning to this clone: The junction does not match germline at one end; this may be a read error. The chain uses TRBV4-1 and TRBJ2-7; D is perhaps TRBD2 (5 bases). CDR1 MGHRA and CDR2 YSYEKL come from the germline V gene. This CDR3 has 16 amino acids. The CDR3 coding sequence is TGCGCCAGCAGCCCGTCCCTTCGGGGAGCCTCCCACGAGCAGTACTTC. Encoded protein: CASSPSLRGASHEQYF.

The gene calls are TRBV18 and TRBJ1-1; D may be TRBD1 (6 bases). V shed 2 bases and J shed 11 bases, with 21 bases lying between them. CDR1 is KGHSH and CDR2 is LQKENI in the germline V gene. This CDR3 is 15 amino acids long. The CDR3 bases are TGTGCCAGCTCACCATCCAGGGGCTCTGGACCCCCTGCTTTCTTT. Translating it yields CASSPSRGSGPPAFF. Full variable domain (remainder filled in from reference TRBV18 and TRBJ1-1): NAGVMQNPRHLVRRRGQEARLRCSPMKGHSHVYWYRQLPEEGLKFMVYLQKENIIDESGMPKERFSAEFPKEGPSILRIQQVVRGDSAAYFCASSPSRGSGPPAFFGQGTRLTVV.

V is TRBV19 and J is TRBJ2-5, with D unresolved. Germline CDR1 LNHDA, CDR2 SQIVND (reference sequence). The CDR3 is made up of 17 amino acids. Trimming took 3 bases from V and 5 from J, leaving 22 bases between them. CDR3 sequence: CASSIRPPADSGETQYF. CDR3 coding DNA: TGTGCCAGTAGTATCCGGCCCCCTGCAGATTCCGGGGAGACCCAGTACTTC.

In the case of this clone: This specimen includes other DNA sequences encoding the same CDR3. The chain uses TRBV9 and TRBJ2-1, with 15 bases fitting TRBD2. Germline CDR1 is SGDLS and CDR2 is YYNGEE. V shed 3 bases and J 4 bases; nucleotides not matched to a gene: 5. The CDR3 covers 17 residues. CDR3 sequence (DNA): TGTGCCAGCAGCGCGGGACTAGCGGGAGGAAGTTACAATGAGCAGTTCTTC. It encodes CASSAGLAGGSYNEQFF.

CDR3 nucleotides: TGTGCCAGCGGGGACAGGCAGAGTGAAGCTTTCTTT. It is translated as CASGDRQSEAFF. The chain is built from TRBV6-1 and TRBJ1-1; 8 bases line up with TRBD1. Trimming at V came to 8 bases and at J to 7 bases, leaving 6 bases not matched to a gene. The CDR3 spans 12 residues. CDR1 MNHNS and CDR2 SASEGT come from the germline V gene.

V is TRBV9 and J is TRBJ2-1, with 9 bases identical to TRBD2. The V gene end was trimmed by 3 bases and the J gene end by 2 bases; junction bases not matched to a gene: 9. Germline V gene lookup returns CDR1 SGDLS and CDR2 YYNGEE. The CDR3 totals 17 residues. The DNA for the CDR3 is TGTGCCAGCAGCGAATATACGAGCGGGGGGCCCTACAATGAGCAGTTCTTC. Its protein is CASSEYTSGGPYNEQFF.

The chain is built from TRBV7-3 and TRBJ2-1; D may be TRBD2 (6 bases). V was shortened by 5 bases and J by 0 bases, with 11 bases between the two germline ends. This CDR3 contains 15 residues. Germline V lookup: CDR1 SGHTA, CDR2 FQGTGA. The chain's CDR3 is CASSPGESSYNEQFF. The CDR3 DNA reads TGTGCCAGCAGCCCGGGGGAGAGCTCCTACAATGAGCAGTTCTTC.

The V call is TRBV7-8, the J call TRBJ2-3; the match to TRBD2 covers 8 bases. V was pared by 5 bases and J by 6 bases, with 13 bases of the junction left unmatched. Germline V lookup: CDR1 SGHVS, CDR2 FQNEAQ. This CDR3 comprises 16 residues. CDR3 in DNA: TGTGCCAGCAGCCCCAGCGGGAGTACAGCGTGGGATACGCAGTATTTT. Its protein product is CASSPSGSTAWDTQYF.

This CDR3 reads CASSLGGTGGWQPQHF. CDR3 nucleotide sequence: TGTGCCAGCAGTTTAGGCGGGACAGGGGGCTGGCAGCCCCAGCATTTT. The gene calls are TRBV28 and TRBJ1-5; 12 nucleotides agree with TRBD1. Germline V gene sequence: CDR1 MDHEN, CDR2 SYDVKM. After removal of 2 bases from V and 7 bases from J, the junction contained 6 bases not matched to a gene. The CDR3 length is 16 residues.

The chain joins TRBV18 to TRBJ2-5, with 10 bases aligning to TRBD1. The end of the DNA is better explained by TRBJ2-7, so the J call may be wrong. Germline CDR1 and CDR2: KGHSH and LQKENI. This CDR3 is built from 14 residues. CDR3 coding DNA: TGTGCCAGCTCCCCGGGGACAGGGGCCTACGAGCAGTACTTC. As protein: CASSPGTGAYEQYF.

The V call is TRBV7-9, the J call TRBJ1-5; no reliable D call. The CDR3 consists of 18 residues. CDR1 SEHNR and CDR2 FQNEAQ come from the germline V gene (reference sequence). The V and J ends lost 1 base and 5 bases respectively, with 21 bases between them. CDR3 in amino acids: CASSLGRSSAGVDQPQHF. The CDR3 DNA sequence: TGTGCCAGCAGCTTAGGTAGGAGTTCGGCTGGAGTAGATCAGCCCCAGCATTTT.

This chain joins TRBV7-6 and TRBJ2-7, with TRBD1 matching 9 bases. Germline V gene data show CDR1 as SGHVS and CDR2 as FNYEAQ. The V gene end was trimmed by 5 bases and the J gene end by 2 bases; junction bases not matched to a gene: 4. CDR3 length equals 14 residues. The CDR3: CASSGGQGPYEQYF. In nucleotides, the CDR3 is TGTGCCAGCAGCGGCGGACAGGGGCCCTACGAGCAGTACTTC. The full variable domain, its missing parts supplied by reference TRBV7-6 and TRBJ2-7, is GAGVSQSPRYKVTKRGQDVALRCDPISGHVSLYWYRQALGQGPEFLTYFNYEAQQDKSGLPNDRFSAERPEGSISTLTIQRTEQRDSAMYRCASSGGQGPYEQYFGPGTRLTVT.

This rearrangement joins TRBV4-2 to TRBJ1-2, with a weak D call TRBD1 (6 bases). Deletions cut 2 bases from V and 2 bases from J, with 12 bases between. This CDR3 is built from 15 residues. From germline, CDR1 is LGHNA and CDR2 YNFKEQ. The CDR3 spells CASSQSGDTNYGYTF. The CDR3 region has the DNA TGTGCCAGCAGCCAAAGTGGGGACACCAACTATGGCTACACCTTC.

This chain joins TRBV6-5 and TRBJ2-5, with 7 positions matching TRBD2. Gene TRBJ2-7 matches the end of the DNA better, so the J call may be wrong. The CDR3 covers 16 residues. Germline loops: CDR1 MNHEY, CDR2 SVGAGI. The CDR3 spells CASSYGLAASSYEQYF. CDR3 coding DNA: TGTGCCAGCAGTTACGGTCTAGCGGCCAGCTCCTACGAGCAGTACTTC.

CDR3 in DNA: TGTGCCAGCAGCTTGGCTCAGGGTCTTAATTCACCCCTCCACTTT. Its translation is CASSLAQGLNSPLHF. J is TRBJ1-6 and V is TRBV5-4; D may be TRBD1 (5 bases). Germline CDR1 SGHNT, CDR2 YYREEE (reference sequence). V was trimmed by 0 bases and J by 6 bases, leaving 10 bases between them. There are 15 residues in the CDR3.

V usage is TRBV15 and J usage is TRBJ2-3; no reliable D call. The V and J ends lost 0 bases and 6 bases respectively, with 13 bases between them. This CDR3 has 15 amino acids. CDR1 is LNHNV and CDR2 is YYDKDF in the germline V gene (reference sequence). The CDR3, as DNA: TGTGCCACCAGCAGAGAGCCCGTGAGTAGCGATACGCAGTATTTT. Translating gives CATSREPVSSDTQYF.

The V call is TRBV7-8, the J call TRBJ1-1; maybe TRBD1 (6 bases). The CDR3 totals 12 residues. Germline lookup yields CDR1 SGHVS and CDR2 FQNEAQ. V was clipped by 9 bases and J by 2 bases, with 10 bases between them. DNA for the CDR3: TGTGCCAGTCAGGGGACCAACACTGAAGCTTTCTTT. As protein: CASQGTNTEAFF.

J is TRBJ2-1 and V is TRBV7-3, with D possibly matching TRBD2 (5 bases). CDR3 length: 16 amino acids. In germline, CDR1 is SGHTA, CDR2 FQGTGA. Between the trimmed V and J ends, which lost 5 bases and 2 bases, there was a span of 16 bases. CDR3 coding DNA: TGTGCCAGCAGCCCCGTTGGAGCGGATACCTACAATGAGCAGTTCTTC. It yields the protein CASSPVGADTYNEQFF.

DNA of the CDR3: TGTGCCAGCAGCTTAGATCCAGAATACACTGAAGCTTTCTTT. Its translation: CASSLDPEYTEAFF. The chain uses TRBV7-6 and TRBJ1-1, with D unresolved. The CDR3 is 14 amino acids. The germline gives CDR1 SGHVS, CDR2 FNYEAQ. Trimming removed 1 base from V and 3 bases from J, with 9 bases in between.

V gene TRBV6-5 combines with J gene TRBJ2-1, with 12 bases identical to TRBD1. The CDR3 runs 16 residues. After removal of 4 bases from V and 5 bases from J, the junction contained 6 bases not matched to a gene. Germline loops: CDR1 MNHEY, CDR2 SVGAGI. The DNA for the CDR3 is TGTGCCAGCAGTTCAGGGACAGGGGGCGAAAACAATGAGCAGTTCTTC. Protein sequence: CASSSGTGGENNEQFF.

This rearrangement joins TRBV5-6 to TRBJ1-4; 9 positions match TRBD1. After removal of 4 bases from V and 6 bases from J, the junction contained 4 bases not matched to a gene. Germline lookup yields CDR1 SGHDT and CDR2 YYEEEE. The CDR3 covers 14 residues. The CDR3 DNA is TGTGCCAGCAGCCCCGGGACAGGGCATGAAAAACTGTTTTTT. Protein product: CASSPGTGHEKLFF.

The rearrangement uses TRBV27 and TRBJ2-7; TRBD2 matches at 12 bases. The germline CDR1 and CDR2 sequences are MNHEY and SMNVEV (reference sequence). This CDR3 contains 14 residues. The J segment lost 2 bases and the V segment lost 6 bases, leaving 2 bases of the junction unmatched. Written as DNA, the CDR3 is TGTGCCAGCAGGAGGACTAGCGGGGCCTACGAGCAGTACTTC. It translates to CASRRTSGAYEQYF.

This chain connects TRBV5-6 to TRBJ2-7; tentative D call: TRBD2 (5 bases). The CDR3 has 16 amino acids. Trimming shortened V by 4 bases and J by 0 bases, and 17 bases separated the two germline ends. Germline V gives CDR1 SGHDT, CDR2 YYEEEE. CDR3 amino acids: CASSPEASRVSYEQYF. CDR3 DNA: TGTGCCAGCAGCCCGGAGGCGTCTCGGGTCTCCTACGAGCAGTACTTC.

The chain joins TRBV9 to TRBJ1-3; 7 nucleotides agree with TRBD1. The CDR3 totals 15 residues. The junction had 4 bases not matched to a gene; V was cut back by 3 bases and J by 1 base. The germline V gene has CDR1 SGDLS and CDR2 YYNGEE. For the CDR3, the DNA is TGTGCCAGCAGCGGCACAGGGGTGTCTGGAAACACCATATATTTT. Its translation is CASSGTGVSGNTIYF. Based on the CDR3 plus reference TRBV9 and TRBJ1-3, the full variable domain is DSGVTQTPKHLITATGQRVTLRCSPRSGDLSVYWYQQSLDQGLQFLIQYYNGEERAKGNILERFSAQQFPDLHSELNLSSLELGDSALYFCASSGTGVSGNTIYFGEGSWLTVV.

The V and J genes are TRBV5-5 and TRBJ2-5; 7 bases are a match to TRBD1. This CDR3 has 14 residues. The germline gives CDR1 SGHKS, CDR2 YYEKEE (reference sequence). J gave up 0 bases and V 4 bases, and 3 bases lay outside the gene matches. CDR3 in DNA: TGTGCCAGCAGCAGCGGACAGGACCAAGAGACCCAGTACTTC. This encodes CASSSGQDQETQYF.

The chain recombines TRBV5-1 with TRBJ1-2; D is possibly TRBD1 (6 bases). V was trimmed by 5 bases and J by 4 bases, leaving 27 bases between them. CDR1 and CDR2 from the germline V gene are SGHRS and YFSETQ. This CDR3 is 18 amino acids long. The CDR3 sequence is CASSFSGGPIDIGYGYTF. For the CDR3, the DNA is TGCGCCAGCAGTTTCTCGGGGGGCCCTATTGATATCGGCTATGGCTACACCTTC.

V and J are TRBV7-3 and TRBJ2-7, with TRBD1 identical over 7 bases. V was pared by 0 bases and J by 5 bases, with 7 bases of the junction left unmatched. Germline CDR1 SGHTA, CDR2 FQGTGA. CDR3 size: 15 residues. CDR3 in DNA: TGTGCCAGCAGCTTAACTATCCGAGGGACAGACGAGCAGTACTTC. Protein sequence: CASSLTIRGTDEQYF.

V and J are TRBV6-1 and TRBJ1-2; D perhaps matches TRBD1 (5 bases). Per the germline V gene, CDR1 is MNHNS and CDR2 is SASEGT. This CDR3 is built from 14 residues. V was shortened by 6 bases and J by 4 bases, with 15 bases between the two germline ends. CDR3 protein: CASRNPTELYGYTF. The CDR3 DNA follows: TGTGCCAGCAGGAATCCGACAGAGCTCTATGGCTACACCTTC.

V and J are TRBV5-1 and TRBJ2-7; 9 bases match TRBD1. The CDR3 covers 15 residues. Germline V gene sequence: CDR1 SGHRS, CDR2 YFSETQ. V trimming: 2 bases; J trimming: 5 bases; junction bases outside the gene matches: 8. This chain's CDR3 is CASSFRDRAAHEQYF. Written as DNA, the CDR3 is TGCGCCAGCAGCTTCCGGGACAGGGCTGCCCACGAGCAGTACTTC.